Following are 17 T cell receptor beta chains from one sample sequenced in a study of identical twins. TCRdb reprocessed the 5' RACE reads via MiXCR and lists one record per CDR3 protein. Of approximately 690,000 distinct CDR3 sequences in the sample, around 6.1% were seen once. The sequenced sample consisted of naive T cells sorted from blood. These receptors all come from a man aged 18 to 30 in good health.

In its sample, this clonotype was seen many times. The chain combines TRBV20-1 with TRBJ1-1, with 7 bases that match TRBD1. V was pared by 3 bases and J by 3 bases, with 4 bases of the junction left unmatched. Per the germline V gene, CDR1 is DFQATT and CDR2 is SNEGSKA (reference sequence). The CDR3 runs 13 residues. CDR3 sequence reads: CSASRGRDTEAFF. The CDR3 region has the DNA TGCAGTGCTAGTAGGGGGCGGGACACTGAAGCTTTCTTT.

This clonotype appeared a few times. The chain links TRBV27 to TRBJ2-1; D is unclear. Germline V gene data show CDR1 as MNHEY and CDR2 as SMNVEV (reference sequence). This CDR3 is built from 15 residues. V gave up 2 bases and J gave up 2 bases, with 10 bases separating them. The CDR3 sequence: CASSLGRPPYNEQFF. The CDR3 DNA follows: TGTGCCAGCAGTTTAGGAAGGCCCCCCTACAATGAGCAGTTCTTC.

This clonotype has more than one count but fewer than ten. The V call is TRBV4-3, the J call TRBJ2-3, with TRBD2 identical over 7 bases. Germline-derived CDR1 and CDR2 are LGHNA and YSLEER. The CDR3 sequence is 14 residues long. The junction had 6 bases not matched to a gene; V was cut back by 0 bases and J by 9 bases. As DNA, the CDR3 is TGCGCCAGCAGCCAAGATTTGCTAGCGGCAACGCAGTATTTT. The encoded protein is CASSQDLLAATQYF.

This clonotype was observed many times. The J gene is TRBJ2-1, the V gene TRBV5-1; 7 positions agree with TRBD1. CDR3 length: 16 amino acids. The junction had 8 bases not matched to a gene; V was cut back by 0 bases and J by 5 bases. The germline CDR1 and CDR2 sequences are SGHRS and YFSETQ. The CDR3 bases are TGCGCCAGCAGCTTGGGCCAGGGGGACCTCCACAATGAGCAGTTCTTC. Translation gives CASSLGQGDLHNEQFF.

As for this clonotype: A clone one base away is much larger, so this may be a read error. The rearrangement links TRBV12-3 or TRBV12-4 to TRBJ2-3, with 9 nucleotides matching TRBD1. The CDR3 extends over 15 amino acids. The CDR3 sequence is CASTYWTGVPDMQYF. The CDR3 nucleotides read TGTGCCAGCACATATTGGACAGGGGTGCCAGATATGCAGTATTTT.

In this sample, this clonotype turned up a few times. The chain links TRBV6-1 to TRBJ2-7, with 9 bases lining up with TRBD2. CDR1 MNHNS and CDR2 SASEGT come from the germline V gene. V dropped 9 bases and J dropped 2; count of bases not matched to a gene: 17. The length of the CDR3 is 17 residues. This chain's CDR3 is CASHRVAGVGTAYEQYV. DNA for the CDR3: TGTGCCAGTCACCGGGTAGCGGGAGTGGGAACAGCCTACGAGCAGTACGTC.

This clonotype was seen repeatedly, ten times or more. The J gene is TRBJ1-1, the V gene TRBV6-2 or TRBV6-3; unclear D gene. The germline CDR1 and CDR2 sequences are MNHEY and SVGEGT. V lost 10 bases and J lost 2, with 14 bases in between. The CDR3 spans 13 residues. CDR3 DNA sequence: TGTGCCATTCAGATATACAGAAACACTGAAGCTTTCTTT. Amino acid sequence: CAIQIYRNTEAFF.

This rearrangement joins TRBV7-6 to TRBJ2-5; TRBD1 is a possible D gene (6 bases). Germline CDR1 and CDR2: SGHVS and FNYEAQ. This CDR3 comprises 16 residues. V lost 4 bases, J lost 1 base, and 16 bases lay in between. CDR3 sequence: CASSSPGGQLQETQYF. The DNA of the CDR3 is TGTGCCAGCAGCTCCCCCGGCGGACAGCTCCAAGAGACCCAGTACTTC.

V and J are TRBV3-1 and TRBJ2-6, with D perhaps TRBD1 (5 bases). V gave up 3 bases and J gave up 4 bases, with 19 bases separating them. The CDR3 has 18 residues. Germline V CDR1 and CDR2: LGHDT, YNNKEL (reference sequence). The CDR3, as DNA: TGTGCCAGCAGCCAGTACCCAGGGCTGACATCCGGGGCCAACGTCCTGACTTTC. The encoded protein is CASSQYPGLTSGANVLTF.

This clonotype was observed many times. Just one base apart from a much larger clone, this may be a read error. The chain combines TRBV7-2 with TRBJ2-2, with no clear D. This CDR3 region has 12 residues. The V gene lost 5 bases and the J gene lost 3 bases, with 4 bases spanning the gap. The germline gives CDR1 SGHTA, CDR2 FQGNSA. This CDR3 reads CASSQYTGELFF. For the CDR3, the DNA is TGTGCCAGCAGCCAATACACCGGGGAGCTGTTTTTT.

This clonotype was detected many times. This chain links TRBV9 with TRBJ2-6; D is unclear. The CDR3 totals 15 residues. V lost 4 bases to trimming and J lost 2 bases, with 10 bases between them. CDR1 is SGDLS and CDR2 is YYNGEE in the germline V gene. The chain's CDR3 is CASSSDLAGANVLTF. CDR3 nucleotide sequence: TGTGCCAGCAGCTCGGATCTAGCTGGGGCCAACGTCCTGACTTTC.

This clonotype has at least ten counts. V and J are TRBV12-3 or TRBV12-4 and TRBJ2-1; maybe TRBD1 (5 bases). V lost 7 bases and J 7 bases, leaving 17 bases between the germline ends. The CDR3 has 14 residues. The CDR3, as DNA: TGTGCCAGCAACAGGCGACCCACAGCTAATGAGCAGTTCTTC. Protein: CASNRRPTANEQFF.

This clonotype has just a few counts. The V gene is TRBV5-5, the J gene TRBJ2-3; no clear D. V was shortened by 4 bases and J by 6 bases, with 9 bases between the two germline ends. This CDR3 contains 12 residues. In germline, CDR1 is SGHKS, CDR2 YYEKEE (reference sequence). The CDR3: CASSQIGDTQYF. CDR3 sequence (DNA): TGTGCCAGCAGCCAAATAGGGGATACGCAGTATTTT.

This clonotype was seen a handful of times. The V gene is TRBV20-1, the J gene TRBJ2-1; TRBD2 matches at 13 bases. The CDR3 contains 17 residues. Germline V gene sequence: CDR1 DFQATT, CDR2 SNEGSKA (reference sequence). The V and J ends lost 1 base and 5 bases, in that order; junction bases with no gene match: 8. For the CDR3, the DNA is TGCAGTGCTAGAGTTATGGGACTAGCGGGAATTGACAATGAGCAGTTCTTC. It is translated as CSARVMGLAGIDNEQFF.

This clonotype was counted at least ten times. A read error may produce the germline difference seen at one junction end. The chain employs TRBV6-1 and TRBJ1-5; D uncertain. Germline V gives CDR1 MNHNS, CDR2 SASEGT. The CDR3 sequence is 14 residues long. This CDR3 reads CASREGYSNQPQHF. CDR3 DNA sequence: TGTGCCAGCAGAGAAGGCTATAGCAATCAGCCCCAGCATTTT.

The chain combines TRBV5-4 with TRBJ2-7; D may match TRBD1 or TRBD2 (5 bases each). V was shortened by 4 bases and J by 9 bases, with 20 bases between the two germline ends. There are 14 residues in the CDR3. Germline CDR1 SGHNT, CDR2 YYREEE (reference sequence). CDR3 loop: CASSEKGTLAGQYF. The CDR3, as DNA: TGTGCCAGCAGCGAGAAAGGGACCCTCGCGGGGCAGTACTTC.

V gene TRBV20-1 combines with J gene TRBJ1-4; 7 bases agree with TRBD1. CDR3 length: 13 amino acids. Trimming cost V 6 bases and J 5 bases; bases outside gene matches: 6. The V gene's germline CDR1 is DFQATT and CDR2 SNEGSKA (reference sequence). CDR3 in DNA: TGCAGTGCCTCCGGGACAGTGAATGAAAAACTGTTTTTT. This encodes CSASGTVNEKLFF.